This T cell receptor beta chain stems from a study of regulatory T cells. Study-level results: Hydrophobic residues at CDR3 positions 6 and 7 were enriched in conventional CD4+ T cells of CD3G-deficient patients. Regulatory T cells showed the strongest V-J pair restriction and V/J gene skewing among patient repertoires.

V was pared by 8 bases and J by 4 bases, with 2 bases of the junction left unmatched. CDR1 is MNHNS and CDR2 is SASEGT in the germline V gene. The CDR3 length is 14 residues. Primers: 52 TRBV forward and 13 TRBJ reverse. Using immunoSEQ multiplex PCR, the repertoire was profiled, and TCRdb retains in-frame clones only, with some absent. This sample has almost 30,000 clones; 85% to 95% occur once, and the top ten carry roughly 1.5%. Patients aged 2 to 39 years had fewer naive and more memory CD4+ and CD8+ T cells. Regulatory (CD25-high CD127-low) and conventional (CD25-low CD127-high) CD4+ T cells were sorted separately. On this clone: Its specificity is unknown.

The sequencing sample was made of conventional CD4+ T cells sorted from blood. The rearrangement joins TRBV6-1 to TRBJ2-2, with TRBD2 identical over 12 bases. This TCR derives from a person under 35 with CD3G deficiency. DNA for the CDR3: TGTGCCAGCCTAGCGGGAGGGAGCACCGGGGAGCTGTTTTTT. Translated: CASLAGGSTGELFF.